The 7 T cell receptor beta chains presented below share a single source sample, sequenced in a study of shared clonotypes between healthy human individuals. Only in-frame clones appear in the TCRdb table, and some are missing; sequencing was by immunoSEQ multiplex PCR. This sample has about 380,000 clones, with around 96% found just once. Sample: memory CD8+ T cells sorted from blood. The sample's subset: CD45RO+ cells pooled with CCR7-negative TemRA cells. Receptor source: a man aged 25 to 40 in good health.

The chain combines TRBV28 with TRBJ2-2; the D gene is possibly TRBD1 (5 bases). CDR3 size: 15 residues. Looked up from germline, CDR1 is MDHEN and CDR2 is SYDVKM. Trimming took off 5 bases at V and 1 base at J, with 11 bases between the two ends. CDR3 nucleotides: TGTGCCAGCAGTCTAGTCGACAGGAACACCGGGGAGCTGTTTTTT. Its translation is CASSLVDRNTGELFF.

This sequence joins TRBV11-2 and TRBJ1-6, with a weak D call TRBD1 (5 bases). The CDR3 loop spans 16 amino acids. The V end lost 0 bases, the J end lost 6 bases, and 12 bases lay between the germline ends. Germline CDR1 and CDR2: SGHAT and FQNNGV. The CDR3 reads CASSLDRPGLNSPLHF. The CDR3 nucleotides are TGTGCCAGCAGCTTAGATCGGCCAGGGCTTAATTCACCCCTCCACTTT.

A remark on this clone: Additional DNA sequences in this sample encode the identical CDR3. The chain recombines TRBV5-1 with TRBJ2-7; TRBD1 matches 7 bases. The CDR3 extends over 15 amino acids. V lost 0 bases to trimming and J lost 2 bases; unmatched junction nucleotides: 5. In germline, CDR1 is SGHRS, CDR2 YFSETQ. CDR3 in amino acids: CASSLGTGVTYEQYF. The CDR3 nucleotides read TGCGCCAGCAGCTTGGGTACAGGGGTAACCTACGAGCAGTACTTC.

The J gene is TRBJ2-3, the V gene TRBV7-9; TRBD1 aligns across 9 bases. The germline V gene encodes CDR1 SEHNR and CDR2 FQNEAQ (reference sequence). The CDR3 totals 14 residues. The trim removed 5 bases at V and 1 base at J, leaving 1 base unmatched. CDR3: CASSRDRGTDTQYF. CDR3 bases: TGTGCCAGCAGCCGGGACAGGGGCACAGATACGCAGTATTTT.

As concerns this clone: Different DNA sequences within this sample yield the same CDR3. The rearrangement uses TRBV28 and TRBJ1-2; the D gene is possibly TRBD1 (5 bases). V lost 3 bases and J lost 5, with 7 bases in between. The CDR3 is 12 residues long. The germline V gene has CDR1 MDHEN and CDR2 SYDVKM. The CDR3 reads CASSFRVYGYTF. The CDR3 DNA reads TGTGCCAGCAGTTTCAGGGTATATGGCTACACCTTC.

This chain links TRBV7-3 with TRBJ2-3, with a tentative D call TRBD1 (5 bases). V was shortened by 5 bases and J by 3 bases, with 18 bases between the two germline ends. CDR3 size: 16 residues. Germline CDR1 is SGHTA and CDR2 is FQGTGA. The chain's CDR3 is CASSPNIAKGTDTQYF. The CDR3 DNA sequence: TGTGCCAGCAGCCCAAATATCGCTAAGGGGACAGATACGCAGTATTTT.

V usage is TRBV9 and J usage is TRBJ2-2; no firm D call. The CDR3 runs to 12 residues. The germline gives CDR1 SGDLS, CDR2 YYNGEE. V lost 3 bases, J lost 3 bases, and 3 bases lay in between. The CDR3 protein is CASSDYTGELFF. For the CDR3, the DNA is TGTGCCAGCAGCGACTACACCGGGGAGCTGTTTTTT.